This T cell receptor beta chain was retrieved from a study of T-cell memory formation after mild COVID-19. Study summary: The study found TCR clusters largely donor specific. Notes on the study in general: Unconfirmed was the SARS-CoV-2 specificity of second-wave clones that peaked on day 37. Some clones that responded turned up in pre-infection memory, which suggests that cross-reactive memory joined in.

About this clonotype: Its specificity is not known.

Trimming shortened V by 7 bases and J by 3 bases, and 15 bases separated the two germline ends. This CDR3 contains 14 residues. Per the germline V gene, CDR1 is LNHDA and CDR2 is SQIVND (reference sequence). From 5'RACE with constant-segment primers came TCR alpha and TCR beta cDNA libraries that carried sample barcodes and UMIs. TCRdb passed the 5' RACE reads through MiXCR, listing each CDR3 protein once. The data contain a few hundred thousand distinct CDR3 sequences, approximately 27% of them singletons. The chain is built from TRBV19 and TRBJ1-1; D remains unclear. The TCR sequence derives from an adult woman who had mild COVID-19 (a few samples of this study predate the infection). Cell type and time point are not known. Material for sequencing was PBMCs or a T cell subset sorted from them (not recorded which). CDR3 DNA: TGTGCCAGTATTCGGACCTACCGGTACACTGAAGCTTTCTTT. Protein sequence: CASIRTYRYTEAFF.